Shown below are 14 T cell receptor beta chains from a single sample sequenced in a study of graft-versus-host responses after intestinal transplantation. No antigen has been assigned to these receptors. Only in-frame clones appear in the TCRdb table, and some are missing; sequencing was by immunoSEQ multiplex PCR. The sample records more than 80,000 clones, around four fifths being singletons. The input for sequencing was unstimulated CD8+ T cells sorted from spleen or lymph node cells, taken before intestinal transplant. Every receptor here comes from a human donor who received an intestinal transplant.

The gene calls are TRBV2 and TRBJ1-1, with D possibly TRBD1 on 5 matching bases. Trimming cost V 3 bases and J 2 bases, with 7 bases left between them. Germline V gene sequence: CDR1 SNHLY, CDR2 FYNNEI. CDR3 length: 13 residues. Written as DNA, the CDR3 is TGTGCCAGCAGTGACCAGGGAAACACTGAAGCTTTCTTT. The encoded protein is CASSDQGNTEAFF.

V usage is TRBV7-9 and J usage is TRBJ2-7; D is unresolved. Trimming pared 5 bases from V and 4 bases from J, leaving 9 bases between. The CDR3 runs 12 residues. CDR1 and CDR2 (germline): SEHNR, FQNEAQ (reference sequence). In DNA form, the CDR3 reads TGTGCCAGCAGCGTCGACCCTTACGAGCAGTACTTC. It is translated as CASSVDPYEQYF.

The chain joins TRBV5-1 to TRBJ2-7, with D possibly matching TRBD1 (6 bases). In germline, CDR1 is SGHRS, CDR2 YFSETQ. With 4 bases removed from V and 0 bases from J, the gap between germline ends came to 11 bases. The CDR3 covers 14 residues. The CDR3 protein is CASSPRDNSYEQYF. Here the CDR3 DNA reads TGCGCCAGCAGCCCTCGGGACAACTCCTACGAGCAGTACTTC.

The genes are TRBV7-9 and TRBJ1-5; 9 nucleotides agree with TRBD1. Trimming cost V 3 bases and J 5 bases; bases outside gene matches: 5. The CDR3 length is 15 residues. In germline, CDR1 is SEHNR, CDR2 FQNEAQ (reference sequence). CDR3 protein: CASSFGDRGYQPQHF. The CDR3 bases are TGTGCCAGCAGCTTTGGTGACAGGGGGTATCAGCCCCAGCATTTT.

V is TRBV6-5 and J is TRBJ2-7, with D hard to call. In germline, CDR1 is MNHEY, CDR2 SVGAGI. Between the trimmed V and J ends, which lost 6 bases and 6 bases, there was a span of 6 bases. There are 10 residues in the CDR3. The CDR3 reads CASRGTEQYF. The DNA of the CDR3 is TGTGCCAGCAGGGGTACCGAGCAGTACTTC.

The V gene is TRBV5-1, the J gene TRBJ1-1; D may be TRBD1 (6 bases). Per germline, CDR1 SGHRS and CDR2 YFSETQ. The CDR3 contains 19 residues. V was trimmed by 0 bases and J by 3 bases, leaving 24 bases between them. CDR3 in amino acids: CASSLVAIYETGKHTEAFF. CDR3 in DNA: TGCGCCAGCAGCTTGGTCGCTATCTATGAAACAGGGAAACACACTGAAGCTTTCTTT.

V gene TRBV28 combines with J gene TRBJ2-7, with unresolved D. CDR1 MDHEN and CDR2 SYDVKM come from the germline V gene. V was trimmed by 2 bases and J by 2 bases, leaving 13 bases between them. The CDR3 spans 15 residues. The CDR3 here is CASSLIPRRPYEQYF. The CDR3 DNA sequence: TGTGCCAGCAGTTTAATCCCAAGGCGGCCCTACGAGCAGTACTTC.

This chain links TRBV27 with TRBJ2-1; D gene unclear. The CDR3 covers 13 residues. Germline values: CDR1 MNHEY, CDR2 SMNVEV (reference sequence). V shed 0 bases and J shed 4 bases, with 4 bases lying between them. The DNA of the CDR3 is TGTGCCAGCAGTTTATCGATGTACAATGAGCAGTTCTTC. Encoded protein: CASSLSMYNEQFF.

This chain connects TRBV15 to TRBJ1-4; 10 bases align to TRBD1. Germline V gene lookup returns CDR1 LNHNV and CDR2 YYDKDF (reference sequence). The CDR3 loop spans 15 amino acids. Trimming at V came to 1 base and at J to 6 bases, leaving 2 bases not matched to a gene. The chain's CDR3 is CATSRGGTGDEKLFF. The CDR3 DNA sequence: TGTGCCACCAGCAGAGGGGGGACAGGGGATGAAAAACTGTTTTTT.

This chain links TRBV4-1 with TRBJ2-1, with 10 bases identical to TRBD2. The germline V gene has CDR1 MGHRA and CDR2 YSYEKL. V shed 2 bases, J shed 5 bases, and the junction held 9 bases outside the gene matches. This CDR3 is 17 amino acids long. CDR3 sequence reads: CASSQPHTSGANNEQFF. In DNA form, the CDR3 reads TGCGCCAGCAGCCAACCCCACACTAGCGGGGCGAACAATGAGCAGTTCTTC.

The chain joins TRBV9 to TRBJ2-7, with TRBD1 as a possible D gene (5 bases). Per the germline V gene, CDR1 is SGDLS and CDR2 is YYNGEE. The CDR3 has 15 residues. Trimming removed 4 bases at V and 3 bases at J, with 17 bases between. CDR3 residues: CASSPEGASYYEQYF. The CDR3 nucleotides are TGTGCCAGCAGCCCCGAAGGGGCCAGCTACTACGAGCAGTACTTC.

The chain employs TRBV9 and TRBJ2-7; 7 bases line up with TRBD2. Losses at the gene ends were 4 bases for V and 1 base for J; bases not matched to a gene: 5. The CDR3 has 14 residues. Germline V lookup: CDR1 SGDLS, CDR2 YYNGEE. Written as DNA, the CDR3 is TGTGCCAGCAGCCCCGGGACTATTTCCTACGAGCAGTACTTC. Amino acids: CASSPGTISYEQYF.

This rearrangement joins TRBV15 to TRBJ2-2; D is unresolved. V lost 0 bases and J lost 1, with 9 bases in between. The CDR3 runs 16 residues. Germline loops: CDR1 LNHNV, CDR2 YYDKDF (reference sequence). The CDR3 bases are TGTGCCACCAGCAGAGATGATTGGGGGAACACCGGGGAGCTGTTTTTT. It is translated as CATSRDDWGNTGELFF.

V is TRBV5-4 and J is TRBJ2-1; D gene unclear. The CDR3 is 14 residues long. Per germline, CDR1 SGHNT and CDR2 YYREEE (reference sequence). The V end was cut by 1 base, the J end by 8 bases, with 13 bases between. CDR3 loop: CASSLTARAYEQFF. CDR3 sequence (DNA): TGTGCCAGCAGCTTGACAGCGAGAGCCTATGAGCAGTTCTTC.